Below are 31 T cell receptor beta chains sequenced from a single sample in a study of blood T cell repertoires in COVID-19 (dated by TCRdb to 2019 to 2021). Library prep was done by the immunoSEQ multiplex PCR assay. This immuneACCESS table, as held by TCRdb, lists in-frame sequences with V and J called but not all clones. Of the missing ones, under half trace to an unresolved V gene in checked studies; the others have no known cause. This sample has approximately 270,000 clones in its table, and 80% to 90% of those were observed once. Jointly, the top ten make up more than 1.5% of the sample. The specimen sequenced was PBMCs or T cells enriched from blood (not recorded which). These TCRs come from a man aged 35 to 55 who had recovered from COVID-19.

The rearrangement uses TRBV18 and TRBJ2-5; possible D gene TRBD2, 5 bases. The CDR3 runs to 13 residues. The germline V gene has CDR1 KGHSH and CDR2 LQKENI. Trimming left V 2 bases short and J 5 bases short, with 9 bases between. The CDR3 loop reads CASSPASQETQYF. The CDR3 nucleotides are TGTGCCAGCTCACCAGCTAGCCAGGAGACCCAGTACTTC.

This chain links TRBV7-3 with TRBJ2-3; D gene uncertain. Deletions cut 6 bases from V and 2 bases from J, with 12 bases between. CDR1 SGHTA and CDR2 FQGTGA come from the germline V gene. CDR3 length: 14 residues. CDR3 loop: CASRPFGATDTQYF. The CDR3 nucleotides read TGTGCCAGCAGGCCCTTCGGAGCCACAGATACGCAGTATTTT.

This chain links TRBV7-2 with TRBJ1-1; TRBD1 matches 9 bases. CDR3 length: 17 residues. The germline V gene has CDR1 SGHTA and CDR2 FQGNSA. V was pared by 3 bases and J by 4 bases, with 12 bases of the junction left unmatched. As DNA, the CDR3 is TGTGCCAGCAGCTTTGGGGGGACAGGGCCCTTTGCCACTGAAGCTTTCTTT. This codes for CASSFGGTGPFATEAFF.

This chain joins TRBV5-1 and TRBJ2-2; perhaps TRBD1 as D (5 bases). This CDR3 contains 13 residues. V dropped 2 bases and J dropped 4 bases, with 6 bases sitting between them. Germline CDR1 and CDR2: SGHRS and YFSETQ. The CDR3 DNA follows: TGCGCCAGCAGCTTAGGGGTCACCGGGGAGCTGTTTTTT. As protein: CASSLGVTGELFF.

This sequence joins TRBV28 and TRBJ1-2; D possibly corresponds to TRBD1 (5 bases). From germline, CDR1 is MDHEN and CDR2 SYDVKM. Trimming cost V 7 bases and J 8 bases, with 20 bases left between them. The CDR3 has 14 amino acids. The DNA for the CDR3 is TGTGCCAGCATTCGCACCACGAAACAGGCGGGCTACACCTTC. Amino acids: CASIRTTKQAGYTF.

This sequence joins TRBV5-4 and TRBJ2-5; maybe TRBD2 (6 bases). CDR3 length: 15 residues. Germline V gene data show CDR1 as SGHNT and CDR2 as YYREEE (reference sequence). V was shortened by 5 bases and J by 5 bases, with 19 bases between the two germline ends. CDR3 region: CASRELDGSGETQYF. The DNA for the CDR3 is TGTGCCAGCAGAGAACTTGACGGGAGTGGGGAGACCCAGTACTTC.

The chain has TRBV9 and TRBJ1-2; 7 nucleotides align to TRBD1. V gave up 4 bases and J gave up 1 base; unmatched junction bases: 10. The CDR3 extends over 16 amino acids. The V gene's germline CDR1 is SGDLS and CDR2 YYNGEE. The CDR3, as DNA: TGTGCCAGCAGCCCCCAGACAGGGATCAGTAACTATGGCTACACCTTC. Its protein is CASSPQTGISNYGYTF.

This clone has just one count. The chain has TRBV29-1 and TRBJ1-1; maybe TRBD1 (6 bases). This CDR3 region has 15 residues. V dropped 6 bases and J dropped 5 bases, with 22 bases sitting between them. Germline V gives CDR1 SQVTM, CDR2 ANQGSEA. The CDR3, as DNA: TGCAGCGTCCGGGGAGTACAGGGTATGGGGACTGAAGCTTTCTTT. This translates into CSVRGVQGMGTEAFF.

CDR3 DNA: TGTGCCAGCAGTCCGCCGGGGGAGCTGTGGCCCGGGGAGCTGTTTTTT. It encodes CASSPPGELWPGELFF. The J gene is TRBJ2-2, the V gene TRBV27, with D possibly being TRBD2 (6 bases). V lost 5 bases and J lost 6, with 19 bases in between. Germline V gene sequence: CDR1 MNHEY, CDR2 SMNVEV (reference sequence). The CDR3 is 16 amino acids.

The chain links TRBV21-1 to TRBJ1-5; the table's TRBD1 call for D was not verified on the DNA. TRBV21-1 is annotated as a pseudogene. The CDR3 totals 16 residues. The CDR3: CASRKRLGRSNQPQHF. CDR3 coding DNA: TGTGCCAGCAGAAAAAGGTTGGGCAGGAGCAATCAGCCCCAGCATTTT.

The chain employs TRBV7-9 and TRBJ1-5, with D tentatively TRBD1 (5 bases). The V gene lost 5 bases and the J gene lost 6 bases, with 8 bases spanning the gap. Looked up from germline, CDR1 is SEHNR and CDR2 is FQNEAQ (reference sequence). The CDR3 spans 12 residues. CDR3: CASSQGGQPQHF. The CDR3 DNA reads as TGTGCCAGCAGCCAGGGAGGTCAGCCCCAGCATTTT.

The genes are TRBV3-1 (or the pseudogene TRBV3-2) and TRBJ2-7; D possibly corresponds to TRBD1 (5 bases). The CDR3 covers 15 residues. The germline V and J ends were trimmed by 0 bases and 2 bases, with 11 bases remaining between them. Germline assignment: CDR1 LGHDT and CDR2 YNNKEL (reference sequence). CDR3 in amino acids: CASSQEGALPYEQYF. CDR3 nucleotide sequence: TGTGCCAGCAGCCAAGAAGGGGCCCTCCCCTACGAGCAGTACTTC.

The gene calls are TRBV29-1 and TRBJ2-5; 14 bases line up with TRBD2. The CDR3 sequence is 17 residues long. The V segment lost 3 bases and the J segment 5 bases; nucleotides outside the gene matches: 11. Looked up from germline, CDR1 is SQVTM and CDR2 is ANQGSEA. The CDR3 loop is CSVEGRTSGGREETQYF. The CDR3 DNA reads TGCAGCGTTGAGGGAAGGACTAGCGGGGGGCGGGAGGAGACCCAGTACTTC.

V is TRBV11-3 and J is TRBJ2-3; D might be TRBD2 (7 bases). CDR3 length equals 15 residues. Germline CDR1 is SGHNT and CDR2 is YENEEA. V lost 3 bases and J 1 base, leaving 11 bases between the germline ends. CDR3: CASSFRGGGTDTQYF. CDR3 bases: TGTGCCAGCAGCTTTCGCGGGGGCGGCACAGATACGCAGTATTTT.

The chain combines TRBV6-5 with TRBJ2-2, with D possibly TRBD1 on 6 matching bases. V lost 2 bases to trimming and J lost 1 base, with 11 bases between them. The CDR3 loop spans 16 amino acids. Germline lookup yields CDR1 MNHEY and CDR2 SVGAGI. The DNA for the CDR3 is TGTGCCAGCAGTTACAACGAGGGGGTGAACACCGGGGAGCTGTTTTTT. The encoded protein is CASSYNEGVNTGELFF.

The genes are TRBV7-9 and TRBJ1-5; no clear D gene. V was clipped by 5 bases and J by 4 bases, with 6 bases between them. Germline V CDR1 and CDR2: SEHNR, FQNEAQ (reference sequence). This CDR3 comprises 12 residues. The CDR3 nucleotides are TGTGCCAGCAGCCTACAGAATCAGCCCCAGCATTTT. Its protein is CASSLQNQPQHF.

The gene calls are TRBV7-2 and TRBJ2-2; TRBD1 matches at 9 bases. The CDR3 has 15 residues. The J segment lost 4 bases and the V segment lost 4 bases, leaving 4 bases of the junction unmatched. Germline V gives CDR1 SGHTA, CDR2 FQGNSA. The CDR3 coding sequence is TGTGCCAGCAGCTCCAGACAGGGGGGCACCGGGGAGCTGTTTTTT. It encodes CASSSRQGGTGELFF.

The chain is built from TRBV7-2 and TRBJ2-7; the match to TRBD2 covers 8 bases. The CDR3 spans 15 residues. Germline CDR1 is SGHTA and CDR2 is FQGNSA. V trimming: 1 base; J trimming: 2 bases; junction bases outside the gene matches: 4. The CDR3 sequence is CASSLGAGGPYEQYF. CDR3 coding DNA: TGTGCCAGCAGCTTAGGGGCGGGGGGCCCCTACGAGCAGTACTTC.

J is TRBJ2-1 and V is TRBV2; weak D call: TRBD2 (5 bases). CDR3 length equals 14 residues. Trimming left V 6 bases short and J 5 bases short, with 14 bases between. Per germline, CDR1 SNHLY and CDR2 FYNNEI. CDR3 in DNA: TGTGCCAGCAGAGGCATACTAGGAAACAATGAGCAGTTCTTC. The encoded protein is CASRGILGNNEQFF.

The chain employs TRBV27 and TRBJ2-1; 9 bases fit TRBD2. The junction had 10 bases not matched to a gene; V was cut back by 2 bases and J by 8 bases. CDR1 is MNHEY, CDR2 SMNVEV, per germline (reference sequence). CDR3 length equals 16 residues. Here the CDR3 reads CASSLIPSGTSDEQFF. The CDR3 nucleotides read TGTGCCAGCAGTTTAATCCCTAGCGGGACTTCCGATGAGCAGTTCTTC.

CDR3 protein: CASSLDSGVDQPQHF. Here the CDR3 DNA reads TGCGCCAGCAGCTTGGATTCGGGGGTTGATCAGCCCCAGCATTTT. The chain employs TRBV5-1 and TRBJ1-5, with a tentative D call TRBD1 (5 bases). The germline V and J ends were trimmed by 0 bases and 5 bases, with 12 bases remaining between them. Germline values: CDR1 SGHRS, CDR2 YFSETQ. The CDR3 has 15 residues.

The chain couples TRBV7-8 to TRBJ2-1; no reliable D call. The germline gives CDR1 SGHVS, CDR2 FQNEAQ. The CDR3 spans 16 residues. V was clipped by 5 bases and J by 1 base, with 15 bases between them. CDR3 sequence: CASSPLVSRSYNEQFF. CDR3 in DNA: TGTGCCAGCAGCCCCCTAGTTAGCCGGTCCTACAATGAGCAGTTCTTC.

The chain combines TRBV2 with TRBJ1-1; D perhaps matches TRBD1 (5 bases). V lost 6 bases and J 1 base, leaving 12 bases between the germline ends. The CDR3 runs 14 residues. Germline loops: CDR1 SNHLY, CDR2 FYNNEI. Here the CDR3 reads CASSVTGANTEAFF. The CDR3 DNA follows: TGTGCCAGCAGCGTCACAGGAGCGAACACTGAAGCTTTCTTT.

This rearrangement joins TRBV10-3 to TRBJ1-4; TRBD1 matches at 7 bases. Unmatched junction bases numbered 4, after V lost 5 bases and J lost 1 base. CDR3 length equals 15 residues. Germline lookup yields CDR1 ENHRY and CDR2 SYGVKD. The CDR3 coding sequence is TGTGCCATCAGTCAGGGGGGCTTAACTAATGAAAAACTGTTTTTT. Translating gives CAISQGGLTNEKLFF.

The rearrangement joins TRBV30 to TRBJ2-1; 9 positions match TRBD2. The CDR3 contains 13 residues. The V gene's germline CDR1 is GTSNPN and CDR2 SVGIG (reference sequence). The CDR3 loop reads CALSGLAYNEQFF. Written as DNA, the CDR3 is TGTGCGCTTTCGGGACTAGCTTACAATGAGCAGTTCTTC.

This chain joins TRBV28 and TRBJ2-3; TRBD2 matches 11 bases. V was pared by 5 bases and J by 3 bases, with 7 bases of the junction left unmatched. Germline assignment: CDR1 MDHEN and CDR2 SYDVKM. The CDR3 totals 16 residues. CDR3 sequence (DNA): TGTGCCAGCAGTCCACAGACTAGCGGGACAACAGATACGCAGTATTTT. It codes for CASSPQTSGTTDTQYF.

This clone has a single count. This chain uses TRBV6-8 with TRBJ2-2; D not certain. The CDR3 has 19 amino acids. In germline, CDR1 is MNHGY, CDR2 SAAAGT. Trimming removed 5 bases from V and 2 bases from J, with 24 bases in between. CDR3 in DNA: TGTGCCAGCAGTCTGATTCGCGGAGCTTTTAGGAAAAACACCGGGGAGCTGTTTTTT. Translation gives CASSLIRGAFRKNTGELFF.

V usage is TRBV5-1 and J usage is TRBJ1-1; 8 nucleotides match TRBD1. This CDR3 has 13 amino acids. Germline lookup yields CDR1 SGHRS and CDR2 YFSETQ. J lost 3 bases, V lost 4 bases, and 2 bases had no gene match. In nucleotides, the CDR3 is TGCGCCAGCAGCGGACAGGGCGACACTGAAGCTTTCTTT. Its translation is CASSGQGDTEAFF.

This rearrangement joins TRBV5-5 to TRBJ1-3, with D maybe TRBD1 (5 bases). CDR3 size: 15 residues. The germline V gene encodes CDR1 SGHKS and CDR2 YYEKEE (reference sequence). V lost 0 bases and J lost 5, with 12 bases in between. The CDR3 loop is CASSLGGQGRNTIYF. CDR3 bases: TGTGCCAGCAGCTTGGGAGGTCAGGGTAGAAACACCATATATTTT. The full variable domain, its missing parts supplied by reference TRBV5-5 and TRBJ1-3, is DAGVTQSPTHLIKTRGQQVTLRCSPISGHKSVSWYQQVLGQGPQFIFQYYEKEERGRGNFPDRFSARQFPNYSSELNVNALLLGDSALYLCASSLGGQGRNTIYFGEGSWLTVV.

This clone came up a few times. The chain combines TRBV7-2 with TRBJ2-7; a weak D match, TRBD2 (5 bases). CDR3 length equals 16 residues. Germline-derived CDR1 and CDR2 are SGHTA and FQGNSA. Trimming stripped 7 bases from V and 3 bases from J, with 22 bases between. This CDR3 reads CASTSPYRDVGYEQYF. CDR3 bases: TGTGCCAGCACAAGTCCGTATCGGGATGTTGGCTACGAGCAGTACTTC. The full variable domain, completed using reference TRBV7-2 and TRBJ2-7, is GAGVSQSPSNKVTEKGKDVELRCDPISGHTALYWYRQSLGQGLEFLIYFQGNSAPDKSGLPSDRFSAERTGGSVSTLTIQRTQQEDSAVYLCASTSPYRDVGYEQYFGPGTRLTVT.

The chain links TRBV29-1 to TRBJ2-5, with D possibly matching TRBD2 (5 bases). CDR3 length: 14 residues. Trimming took off 5 bases at V and 4 bases at J, with 17 bases between the two ends. In germline, CDR1 is SQVTM, CDR2 ANQGSEA. This CDR3 reads CSVTGKAKRETQYF. The CDR3 DNA reads as TGCAGCGTTACCGGGAAAGCTAAAAGAGAGACCCAGTACTTC. The whole variable domain, remainder taken from reference TRBV29-1 and TRBJ2-5, is SAVISQKPSRDICQRGTSLTIQCQVDSQVTMMFWYRQQPGQSLTLIATANQGSEATYESGFVIDKFPISRPNLTFSTLTVSNMSPEDSSIYLCSVTGKAKRETQYFGPGTRLLVL.